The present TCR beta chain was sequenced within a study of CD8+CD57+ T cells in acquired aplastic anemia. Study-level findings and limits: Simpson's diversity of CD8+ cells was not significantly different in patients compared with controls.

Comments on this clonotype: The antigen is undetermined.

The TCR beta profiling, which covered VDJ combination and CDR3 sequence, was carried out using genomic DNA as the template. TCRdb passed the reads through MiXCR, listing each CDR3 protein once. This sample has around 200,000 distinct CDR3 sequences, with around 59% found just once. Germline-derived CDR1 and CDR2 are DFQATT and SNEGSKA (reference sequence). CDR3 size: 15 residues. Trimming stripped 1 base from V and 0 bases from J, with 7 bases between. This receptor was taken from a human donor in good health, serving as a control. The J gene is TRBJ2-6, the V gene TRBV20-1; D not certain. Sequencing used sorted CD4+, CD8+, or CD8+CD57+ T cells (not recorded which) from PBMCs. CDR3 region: CSARGPPSGANVLTF. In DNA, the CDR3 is TGCAGTGCTAGAGGTCCTCCCTCTGGGGCCAACGTCCTGACTTTC.